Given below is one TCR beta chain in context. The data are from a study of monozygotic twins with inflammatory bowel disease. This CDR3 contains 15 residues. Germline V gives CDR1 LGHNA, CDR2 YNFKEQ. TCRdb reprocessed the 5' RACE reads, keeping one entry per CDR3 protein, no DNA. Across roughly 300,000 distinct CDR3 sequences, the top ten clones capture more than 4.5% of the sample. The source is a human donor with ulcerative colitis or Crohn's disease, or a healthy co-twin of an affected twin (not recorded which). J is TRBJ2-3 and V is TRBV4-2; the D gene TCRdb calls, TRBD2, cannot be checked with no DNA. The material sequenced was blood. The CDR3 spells CASTRLAGSTDTQYF.